The entry that follows covers one T cell receptor (beta chain) sequence. Germline assignment: CDR1 MNHEY and CDR2 SMNVEV (reference sequence). The CDR3 consists of 17 residues. Unmatched junction bases numbered 10, after V lost 5 bases and J lost 2 bases. This sample stems from a study of blood T cell repertoires in COVID-19. Study-level information: Spain, Italy and the United States supplied samples that represented acute and convalescent COVID-19. PBMCs, B-cell-depleted T cells, or T cells were the source of the cDNA or gDNA that made up the material.

Authors' analysis steps: From reference gene primer amplification, estimates of nucleated cell counts were derived. TCRdb keeps only in-frame clones here, not all; method: immunoSEQ multiplex PCR. The V and J calls and the clone size are those of that table, but D and trimming were determined from the DNA. The table shows fewer than 110,000 clones, with about nine tenths occurring only once. This sequence was found in a man aged 50 to 60 with acute or convalescent COVID-19. Material for sequencing was peripheral blood. This chain connects TRBV27 to TRBJ1-5; 9 bases match TRBD1. The CDR3 spells CASSPRTGEIGNQPQHF. The CDR3, as DNA: TGTGCCAGCAGTCCTCGGACAGGGGAGATTGGCAATCAGCCCCAGCATTTT.